Following are 4 T cell receptor beta chains from one sample sequenced in a study of blood T cell repertoires in COVID-19. Here immunoSEQ multiplex PCR was the method, and the copy in TCRdb shows in-frame clones only, minus some. The sample gives about 87,000 clones, around nine tenths of which show up once; around 5.2% is in the top ten. Sequenced: peripheral blood. Receptors were obtained from a man aged 35-49 years with acute or convalescent COVID-19.

This chain uses TRBV27 with TRBJ1-2; 8 nucleotides agree with TRBD1. V lost 1 base to trimming and J lost 7 bases; unmatched junction nucleotides: 20. The V gene's germline CDR1 is MNHEY and CDR2 SMNVEV (reference sequence). The CDR3 runs 19 residues. CDR3 in amino acids: CASSLFRGRGTGLFLGYTF. CDR3 in DNA: TGTGCCAGCAGTTTATTTAGGGGGCGCGGGACAGGACTGTTTCTTGGCTACACCTTC.

V usage is TRBV11-2 and J usage is TRBJ1-2; TRBD1 agrees at 10 bases. Germline V gene lookup returns CDR1 SGHAT and CDR2 FQNNGV. J lost 5 bases, V lost 3 bases, and 12 bases had no gene match. The CDR3 extends over 17 amino acids. This CDR3 reads CASSFGLPGQGYYGYTF. In DNA, the CDR3 is TGTGCCAGCAGCTTCGGATTACCGGGACAGGGGTATTATGGCTACACCTTC.

The chain links TRBV4-1 to TRBJ1-1; 8 bases fit TRBD1. CDR1 is MGHRA, CDR2 YSYEKL, per germline. J was trimmed by 4 bases and V by 1 base; bases with no gene match: 5. CDR3 length: 15 residues. The CDR3, as DNA: TGCGCCAGCAGCCAAGGGCAGGGGGCTGCCACTGAAGCTTTCTTT. Protein sequence: CASSQGQGAATEAFF.

V usage is TRBV9 and J usage is TRBJ2-3; the match to TRBD2 covers 10 bases. The V gene end was trimmed by 4 bases and the J gene end by 6 bases; junction bases not matched to a gene: 17. The CDR3 totals 18 residues. Per germline, CDR1 SGDLS and CDR2 YYNGEE. The CDR3 loop is CASSRRASGSHAADTQYF. The CDR3 DNA reads as TGTGCCAGCAGCCGACGAGCTAGCGGGAGCCATGCGGCCGATACGCAGTATTTT.